This T cell receptor beta chain derives from a study of early T cells in non-severe SARS-CoV-2 infection. At the level of the study: Investigators sequenced bulk RNA drawn from unsorted whole blood, and chains remained unpaired. Study-wide results and limits: Private and CD4 specificities were missed by VDJdb matching, which favored anti-spike CD8 responses.

Using its own MiXCR run on the 5' RACE reads, TCRdb lists one record per CDR3 protein. The data contain 75,000 to 100,000 distinct CDR3 sequences, about 15% of them singletons. The CDR3 totals 16 residues. Turning to this clonotype: What it binds is not known.

This sequence originates from an adult who was a healthcare worker with PCR-confirmed SARS-CoV-2 infection or an uninfected control (not recorded which). The chain carries TRBV21-1 and TRBJ2-7; TRBD1, the table's D call, lacks a check against the DNA. TRBV21-1 represents a pseudogene. Sequenced sample: whole blood. The CDR3 loop is CASSNLRDRGSDEQYF. CDR3 nucleotide sequence: TGTGCCAGCAGCAATCTACGGGACAGGGGTTCCGACGAGCAGTACTTC.